This T cell receptor (beta chain) derives from a study of T-cell memory formation after mild COVID-19. MiXCR was run by TCRdb on the 5' RACE reads, yielding one entry per CDR3 protein. Of 300,000 to 400,000 distinct CDR3 sequences listed, under 25% are singletons. A remark on this clonotype: The antigen is unknown.

Germline values: CDR1 SGHRS, CDR2 YFSETQ. This CDR3 has 14 amino acids. With 7 bases clipped from V and 5 bases from J, the junction kept 11 bases outside the gene matches. Study results and limitations: Pre-infection memory contained some responding clones, which suggested that cross-reactive memory had joined. Researchers report contracting CD4+ clones mostly in CM and EM, with CD8+ clones in EMRA.

This receptor was obtained from an adult woman who had mild COVID-19 (a few samples of this study predate the infection). Cell type and time point are not known. The V gene is TRBV5-1, the J gene TRBJ1-1; 7 bases map to TRBD1. Sequencing was performed on PBMCs or a T cell subset sorted from them (not recorded which). The DNA of the CDR3 is TGCGCCAGCTGTCCGACAGGGTGTAGAACTGAAGCTTTCTTT. Translation gives CASCPTGCRTEAFF.